This T cell receptor beta chain was found in a study of blood T cell repertoires in COVID-19. Study information: Spain, Italy and the United States supplied samples that represented acute and convalescent COVID-19.

Participants had their cohort set by participant-reported clinical history. Trimming cost V 1 base and J 3 bases; bases outside gene matches: 3. The germline CDR1 and CDR2 sequences are SGDLS and YYNGEE. The CDR3 has 15 residues. Original methodology: Amplification from reference gene primers served as the basis for estimated nucleated cell counts. Measured with immunoSEQ multiplex PCR; TCRdb has only the in-frame clones, and not every one. Clone size and V and J calls were adopted from that table, with D and trimming inferred from the DNA. The repertoire holds approximately 260,000 clones, with approximately 84% as singletons.

Material: PBMCs or T cells enriched from blood (not recorded which). The chain joins TRBV9 to TRBJ2-3; 9 bases agree with TRBD2. The sequence was obtained from a woman aged 45 to 65 who had been exposed to COVID-19. The CDR3 coding sequence is TGTGCCAGCAGCGTAATGGGACTAGCAACAGATACGCAGTATTTT. Translating gives CASSVMGLATDTQYF.